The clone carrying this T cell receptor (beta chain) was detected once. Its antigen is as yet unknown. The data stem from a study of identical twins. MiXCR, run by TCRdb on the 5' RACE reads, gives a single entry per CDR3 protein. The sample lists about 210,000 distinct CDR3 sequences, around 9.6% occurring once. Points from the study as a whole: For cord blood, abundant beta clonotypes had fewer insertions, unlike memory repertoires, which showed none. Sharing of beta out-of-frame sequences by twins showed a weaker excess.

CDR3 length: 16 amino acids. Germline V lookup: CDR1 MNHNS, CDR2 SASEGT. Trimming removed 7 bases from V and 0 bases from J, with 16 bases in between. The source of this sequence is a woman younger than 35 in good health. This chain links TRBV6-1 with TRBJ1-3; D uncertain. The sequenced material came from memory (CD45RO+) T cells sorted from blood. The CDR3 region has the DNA TGTGCCAGCATATTCATTAGTCCACACTCTGGAAACACCATATATTTT. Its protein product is CASIFISPHSGNTIYF.